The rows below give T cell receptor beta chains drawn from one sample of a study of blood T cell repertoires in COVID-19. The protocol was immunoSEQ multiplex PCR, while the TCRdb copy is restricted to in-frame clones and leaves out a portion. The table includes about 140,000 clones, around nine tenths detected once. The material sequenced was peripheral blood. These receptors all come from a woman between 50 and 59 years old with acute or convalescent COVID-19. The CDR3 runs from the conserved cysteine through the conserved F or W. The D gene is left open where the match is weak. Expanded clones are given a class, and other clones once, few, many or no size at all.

TGTGCCAGCAGCTTGGGGGGGTATAGCAATCAGCCCCAGCATTTT,CASSLGGYSNQPQHF,NA,NA,TRBJ1-5,TRBV7-2
TGTGCCAGCAGCCAAGTCAAGGCGAGGGATCAGCCCCAGCATTTT,CASSQVKARDQPQHF,NA,NA,TRBJ1-5,TRBV14
TGTGCCAGCTCACCGAGGGAAGCGGGAGGCGCCTACAATGAGCAGTTCTTC,CASSPREAGGAYNEQFF,NA,TRBD2,TRBJ2-1,TRBV18
TGTGCCAGCAGTTTAAGGAGCGGGAGTGATACGCAGTATTTT,CASSLRSGSDTQYF,medium-sized,TRBD2,TRBJ2-3,TRBV27
TGTGCCAGCAGCTTGCAGGGATGGAATGAGCAGTTCTTC,CASSLQGWNEQFF,NA,NA,TRBJ2-1,TRBV5-6
TGTGCCAGCAGCCGCGGGACAGGGGGGTACGAGCAGTACTTC,CASSRGTGGYEQYF,NA,TRBD1,TRBJ2-7,TRBV7-3
TGCAGCGTTGCATTAGCCCCAATGAACACTGAAGCTTTCTTT,CSVALAPMNTEAFF,NA,NA,TRBJ1-1,TRBV29-1
TGCGCCAGCAGCTCCCACCTAGCGGAGACCCAGTACTTC,CASSSHLAETQYF,NA,NA,TRBJ2-5,TRBV5-1
TGTGCCAGCAGCGTAGCAGGGACCGGGGAGCTGTTTTTT,CASSVAGTGELFF,NA,NA,TRBJ2-2,TRBV9
TGTGCCAGCAGCCTCGGGATTTATGGCTACACCTTC,CASSLGIYGYTF,NA,NA,TRBJ1-2,TRBV12-3/TRBV12-4
TGTGCCAGCAGTGTCGGACTAACTAGCACAGATACGCAGTATTTT,CASSVGLTSTDTQYF,NA,NA,TRBJ2-3,TRBV6-4